This T cell receptor (beta chain) was obtained from a study of post-analysis software for immune sequencing data. Points from the study as a whole: Roughly 5 TRBV segments (TRBV5-6, TRBV5-1 and TRBV20-1 among them) occurred more frequently in patients than in controls.

Each TCR beta cDNA library carried unique molecular identifiers. TCRdb reprocessed the PCR reads via MiXCR and lists one record per CDR3 protein. The profile covers roughly 670,000 distinct CDR3 sequences, with about 60% appearing a single time and about 11% taken by the ten largest. V lost 0 bases and J 3 bases, leaving 8 bases between the germline ends. Germline CDR1 and CDR2: KGHDR and SFDVKD. The CDR3 has 15 amino acids. As concerns this clonotype: Its target is not known.

The material sequenced was blood. The chain employs TRBV24-1 and TRBJ2-1; D unclear. The clonotype originates from a girl aged 2 to 9 with multiple sclerosis. This chain's CDR3 is CATSDLPTDYNEQFF. The CDR3 DNA sequence: TGTGCCACCAGTGATTTGCCGACGGACTACAATGAGCAGTTCTTC.